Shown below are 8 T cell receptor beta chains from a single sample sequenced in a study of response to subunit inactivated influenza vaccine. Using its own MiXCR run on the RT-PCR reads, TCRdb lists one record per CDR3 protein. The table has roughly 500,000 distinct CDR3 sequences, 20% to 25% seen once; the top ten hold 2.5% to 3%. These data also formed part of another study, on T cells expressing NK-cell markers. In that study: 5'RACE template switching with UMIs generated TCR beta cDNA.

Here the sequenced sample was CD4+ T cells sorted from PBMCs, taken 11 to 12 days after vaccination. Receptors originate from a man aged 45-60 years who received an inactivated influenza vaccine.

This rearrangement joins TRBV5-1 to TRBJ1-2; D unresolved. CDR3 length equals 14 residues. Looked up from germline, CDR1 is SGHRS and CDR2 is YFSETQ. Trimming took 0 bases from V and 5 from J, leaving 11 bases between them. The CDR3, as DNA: TGCGCCAGCAGCTTGGAGTCGGCCCCATATGGCTACACCTTC. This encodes CASSLESAPYGYTF.

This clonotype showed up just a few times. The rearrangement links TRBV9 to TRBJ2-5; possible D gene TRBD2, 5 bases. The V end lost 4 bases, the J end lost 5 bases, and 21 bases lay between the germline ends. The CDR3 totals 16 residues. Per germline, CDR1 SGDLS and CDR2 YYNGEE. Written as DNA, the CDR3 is TGTGCCAGCAGCCCAACCCCCGGGTCACGGACTGAGACCCAGTACTTC. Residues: CASSPTPGSRTETQYF.

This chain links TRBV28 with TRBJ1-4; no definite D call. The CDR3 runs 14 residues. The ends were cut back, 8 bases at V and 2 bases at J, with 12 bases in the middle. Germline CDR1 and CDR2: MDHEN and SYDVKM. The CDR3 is CASFSKGTNEKLFF. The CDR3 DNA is TGTGCCAGCTTCTCAAAAGGCACTAATGAAAAACTGTTTTTT. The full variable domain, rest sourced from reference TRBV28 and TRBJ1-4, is DVKVTQSSRYLVKRTGEKVFLECVQDMDHENMFWYRQDPGLGLRLIYFSYDVKMKEKGDIPEGYSVSREKKERFSLILESASTNQTSMYLCASFSKGTNEKLFFGSGTQLSVL.

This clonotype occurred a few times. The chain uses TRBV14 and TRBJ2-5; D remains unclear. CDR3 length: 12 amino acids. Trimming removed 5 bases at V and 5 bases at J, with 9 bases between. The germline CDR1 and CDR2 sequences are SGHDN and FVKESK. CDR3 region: CASSYTRETQYF. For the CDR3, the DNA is TGTGCCAGCAGCTACACGCGGGAGACCCAGTACTTC.

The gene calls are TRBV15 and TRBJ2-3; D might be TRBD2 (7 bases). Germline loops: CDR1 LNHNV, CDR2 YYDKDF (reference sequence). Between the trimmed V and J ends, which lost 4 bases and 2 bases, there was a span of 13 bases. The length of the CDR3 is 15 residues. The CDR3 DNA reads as TGTGCCACCAGCATACAGGGACTAAACACAGATACGCAGTATTTT. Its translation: CATSIQGLNTDTQYF.

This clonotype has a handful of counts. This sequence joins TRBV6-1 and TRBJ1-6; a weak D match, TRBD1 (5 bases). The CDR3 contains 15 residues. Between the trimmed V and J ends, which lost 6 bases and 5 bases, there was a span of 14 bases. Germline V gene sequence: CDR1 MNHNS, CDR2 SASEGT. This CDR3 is CASRTTRVNNSPLHF. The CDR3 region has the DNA TGTGCCAGCAGAACCACCAGGGTGAATAATTCACCCCTCCACTTT.

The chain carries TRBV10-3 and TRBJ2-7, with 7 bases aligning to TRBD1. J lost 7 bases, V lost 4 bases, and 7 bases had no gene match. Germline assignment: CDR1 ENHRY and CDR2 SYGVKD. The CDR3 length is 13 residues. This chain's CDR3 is CAISADRSREQYF. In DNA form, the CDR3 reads TGTGCCATCAGTGCGGACAGGTCGAGGGAGCAGTACTTC.

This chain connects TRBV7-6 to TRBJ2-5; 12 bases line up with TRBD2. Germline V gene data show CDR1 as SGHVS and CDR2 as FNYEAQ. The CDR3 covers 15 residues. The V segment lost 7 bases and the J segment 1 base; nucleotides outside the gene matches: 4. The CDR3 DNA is TGTGCCAGCACCTGGACTAGCGGGATCCAAGAGACCCAGTACTTC. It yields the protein CASTWTSGIQETQYF. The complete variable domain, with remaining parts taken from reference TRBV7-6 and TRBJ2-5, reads GAGVSQSPRYKVTKRGQDVALRCDPISGHVSLYWYRQALGQGPEFLTYFNYEAQQDKSGLPNDRFSAERPEGSISTLTIQRTEQRDSAMYRCASTWTSGIQETQYFGPGTRLLVL.